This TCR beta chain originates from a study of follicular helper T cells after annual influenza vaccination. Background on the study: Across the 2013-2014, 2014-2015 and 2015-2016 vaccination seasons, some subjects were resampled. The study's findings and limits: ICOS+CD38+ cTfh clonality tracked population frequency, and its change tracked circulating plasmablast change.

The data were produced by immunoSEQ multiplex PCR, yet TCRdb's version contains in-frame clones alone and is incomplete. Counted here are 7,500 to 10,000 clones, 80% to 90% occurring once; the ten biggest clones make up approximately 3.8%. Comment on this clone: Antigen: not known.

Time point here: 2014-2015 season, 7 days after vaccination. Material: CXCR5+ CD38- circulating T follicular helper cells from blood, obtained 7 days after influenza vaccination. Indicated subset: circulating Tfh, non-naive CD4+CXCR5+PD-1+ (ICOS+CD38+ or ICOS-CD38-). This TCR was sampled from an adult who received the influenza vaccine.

CDR3 sequence reads: CASRAGTLYNEQFF. The CDR3, as DNA: TGCGCCAGCAGAGCCGGGACACTATACAATGAGCAGTTCTTC. This rearrangement joins TRBV5-1 to TRBJ2-1; the D gene is possibly TRBD1 (6 bases). Germline V gene sequence: CDR1 SGHRS, CDR2 YFSETQ. CDR3 length equals 14 residues. Trimming removed 5 bases from V and 4 bases from J, with 13 bases in between.